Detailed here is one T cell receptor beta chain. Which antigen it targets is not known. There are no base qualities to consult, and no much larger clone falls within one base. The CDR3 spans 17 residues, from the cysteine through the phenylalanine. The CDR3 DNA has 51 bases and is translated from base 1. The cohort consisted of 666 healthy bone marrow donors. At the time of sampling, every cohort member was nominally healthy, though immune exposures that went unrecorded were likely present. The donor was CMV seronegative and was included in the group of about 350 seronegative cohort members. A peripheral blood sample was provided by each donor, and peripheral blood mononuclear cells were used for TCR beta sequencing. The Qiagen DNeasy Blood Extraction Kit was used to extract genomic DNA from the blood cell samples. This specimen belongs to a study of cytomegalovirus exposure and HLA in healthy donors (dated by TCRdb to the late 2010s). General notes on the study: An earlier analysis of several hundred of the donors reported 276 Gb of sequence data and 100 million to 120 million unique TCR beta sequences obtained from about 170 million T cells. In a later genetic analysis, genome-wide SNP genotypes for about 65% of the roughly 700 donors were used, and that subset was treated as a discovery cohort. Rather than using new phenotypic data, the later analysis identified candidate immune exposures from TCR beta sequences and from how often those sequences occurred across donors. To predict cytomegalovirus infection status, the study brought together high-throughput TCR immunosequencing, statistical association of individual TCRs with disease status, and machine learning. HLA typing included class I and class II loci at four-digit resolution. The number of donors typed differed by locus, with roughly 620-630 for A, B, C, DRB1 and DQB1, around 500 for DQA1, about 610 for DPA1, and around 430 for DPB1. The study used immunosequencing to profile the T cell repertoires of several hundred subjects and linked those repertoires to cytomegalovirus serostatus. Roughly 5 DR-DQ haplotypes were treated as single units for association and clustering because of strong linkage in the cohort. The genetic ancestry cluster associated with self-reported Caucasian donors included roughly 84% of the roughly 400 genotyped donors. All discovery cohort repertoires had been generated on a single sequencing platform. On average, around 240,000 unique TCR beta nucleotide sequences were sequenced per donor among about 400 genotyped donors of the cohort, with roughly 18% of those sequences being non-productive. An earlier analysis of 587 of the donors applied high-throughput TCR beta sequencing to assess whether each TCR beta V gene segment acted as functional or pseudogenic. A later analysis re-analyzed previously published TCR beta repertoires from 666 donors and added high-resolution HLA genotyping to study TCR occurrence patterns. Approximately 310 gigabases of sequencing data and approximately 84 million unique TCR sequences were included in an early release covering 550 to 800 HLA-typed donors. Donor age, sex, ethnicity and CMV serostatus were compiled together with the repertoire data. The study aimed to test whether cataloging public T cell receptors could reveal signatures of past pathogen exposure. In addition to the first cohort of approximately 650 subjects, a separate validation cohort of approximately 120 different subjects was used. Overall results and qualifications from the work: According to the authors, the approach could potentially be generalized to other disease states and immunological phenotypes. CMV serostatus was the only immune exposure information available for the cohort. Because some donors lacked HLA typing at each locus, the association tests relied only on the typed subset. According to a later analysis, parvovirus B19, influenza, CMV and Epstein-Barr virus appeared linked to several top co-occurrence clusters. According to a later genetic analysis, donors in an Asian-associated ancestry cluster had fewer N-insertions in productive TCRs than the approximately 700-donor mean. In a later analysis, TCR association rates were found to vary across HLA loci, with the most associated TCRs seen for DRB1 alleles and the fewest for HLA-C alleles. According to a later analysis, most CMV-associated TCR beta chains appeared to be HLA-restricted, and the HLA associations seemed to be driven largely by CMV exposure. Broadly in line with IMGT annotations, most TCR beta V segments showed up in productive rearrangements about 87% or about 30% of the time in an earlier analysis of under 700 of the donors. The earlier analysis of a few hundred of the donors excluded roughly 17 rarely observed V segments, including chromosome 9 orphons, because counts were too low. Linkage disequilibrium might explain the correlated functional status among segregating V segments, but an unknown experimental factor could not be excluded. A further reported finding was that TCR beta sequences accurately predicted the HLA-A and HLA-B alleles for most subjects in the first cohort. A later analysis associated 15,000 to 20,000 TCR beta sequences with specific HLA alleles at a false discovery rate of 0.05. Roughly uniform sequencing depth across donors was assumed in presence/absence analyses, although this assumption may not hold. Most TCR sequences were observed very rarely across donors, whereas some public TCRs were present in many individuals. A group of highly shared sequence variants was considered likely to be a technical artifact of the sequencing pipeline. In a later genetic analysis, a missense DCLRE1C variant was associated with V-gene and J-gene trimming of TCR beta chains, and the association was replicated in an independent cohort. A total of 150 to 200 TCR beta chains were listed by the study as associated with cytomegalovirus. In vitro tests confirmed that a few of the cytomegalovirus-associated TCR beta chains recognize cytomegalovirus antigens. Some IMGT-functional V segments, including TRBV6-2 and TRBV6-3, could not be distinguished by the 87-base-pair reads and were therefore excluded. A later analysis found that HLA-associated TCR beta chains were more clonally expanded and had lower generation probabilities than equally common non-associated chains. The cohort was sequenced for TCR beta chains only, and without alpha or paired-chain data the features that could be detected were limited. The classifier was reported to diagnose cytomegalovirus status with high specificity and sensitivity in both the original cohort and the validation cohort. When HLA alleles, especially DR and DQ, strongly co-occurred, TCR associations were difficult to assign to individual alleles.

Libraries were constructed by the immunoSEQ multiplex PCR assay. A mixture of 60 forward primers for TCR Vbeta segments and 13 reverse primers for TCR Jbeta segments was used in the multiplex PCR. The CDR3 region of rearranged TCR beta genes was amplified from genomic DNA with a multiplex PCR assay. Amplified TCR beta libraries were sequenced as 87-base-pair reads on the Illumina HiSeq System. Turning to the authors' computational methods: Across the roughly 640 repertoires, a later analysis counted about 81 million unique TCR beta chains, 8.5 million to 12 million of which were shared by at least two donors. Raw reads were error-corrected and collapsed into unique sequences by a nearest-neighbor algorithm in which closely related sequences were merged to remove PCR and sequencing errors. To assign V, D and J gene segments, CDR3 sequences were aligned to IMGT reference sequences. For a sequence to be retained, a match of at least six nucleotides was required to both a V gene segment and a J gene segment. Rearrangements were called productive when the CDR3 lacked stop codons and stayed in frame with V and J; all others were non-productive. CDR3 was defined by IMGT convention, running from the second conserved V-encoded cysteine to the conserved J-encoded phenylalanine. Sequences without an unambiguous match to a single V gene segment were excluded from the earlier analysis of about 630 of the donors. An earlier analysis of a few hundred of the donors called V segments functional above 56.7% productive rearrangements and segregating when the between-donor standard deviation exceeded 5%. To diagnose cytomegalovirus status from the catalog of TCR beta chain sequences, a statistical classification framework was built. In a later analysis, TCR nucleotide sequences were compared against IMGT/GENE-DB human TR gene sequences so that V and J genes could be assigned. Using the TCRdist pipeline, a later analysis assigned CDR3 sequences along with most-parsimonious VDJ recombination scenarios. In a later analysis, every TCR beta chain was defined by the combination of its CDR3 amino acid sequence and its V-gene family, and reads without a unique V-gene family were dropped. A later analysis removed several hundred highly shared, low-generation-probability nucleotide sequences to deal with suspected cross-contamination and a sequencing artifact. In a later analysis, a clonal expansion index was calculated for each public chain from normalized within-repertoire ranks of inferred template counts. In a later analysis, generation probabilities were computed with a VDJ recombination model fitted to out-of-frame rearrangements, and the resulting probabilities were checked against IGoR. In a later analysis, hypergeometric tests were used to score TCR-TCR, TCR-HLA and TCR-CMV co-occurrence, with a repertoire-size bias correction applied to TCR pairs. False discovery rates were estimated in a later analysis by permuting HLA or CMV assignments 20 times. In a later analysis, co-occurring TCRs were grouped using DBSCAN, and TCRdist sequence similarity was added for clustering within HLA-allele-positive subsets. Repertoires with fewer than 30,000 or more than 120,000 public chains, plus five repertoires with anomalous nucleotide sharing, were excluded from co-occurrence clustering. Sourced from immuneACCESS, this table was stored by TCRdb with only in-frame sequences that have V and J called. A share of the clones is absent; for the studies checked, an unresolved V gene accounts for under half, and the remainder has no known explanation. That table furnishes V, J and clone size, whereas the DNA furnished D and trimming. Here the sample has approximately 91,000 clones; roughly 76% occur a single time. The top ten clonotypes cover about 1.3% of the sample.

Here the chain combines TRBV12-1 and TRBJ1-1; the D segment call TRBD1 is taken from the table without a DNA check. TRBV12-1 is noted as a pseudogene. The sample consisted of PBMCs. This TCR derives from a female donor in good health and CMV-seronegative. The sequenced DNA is TGTGCCAGCAGCTTTGGGGGACAGGGGTCCCTCATGACTGAAGCTTTCTTT. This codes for CASSFGGQGSLMTEAFF.